This note documents a single T cell receptor (beta chain) sequence. What it binds is unknown. The sample comes from a study of T cell responses to AZD1222 COVID-19 vaccine. Method: immunoSEQ multiplex PCR; TCRdb's copy keeps in-frame clones and lacks some. The repertoire has around 95,000 clones, 87% of them found once; the top ten carry around 4.4%. Study-wide results and limits: Among the donors, most were white British and more were female, and clonal diversity was possibly underestimated.

Trimming shortened V by 0 bases and J by 0 bases, and 13 bases separated the two germline ends. The CDR3 runs to 17 residues. The rearrangement links TRBV5-3 to TRBJ1-3; D is uncertain. TRBV5-3 is marked as an open reading frame, function uncertain. This material consisted of peripheral blood, taken on day 0 of MenACWY control vaccination. The origin of this receptor is an adult in good health. The CDR3 sequence is CARSLETSSPSGNTIYF. The CDR3 DNA follows: TGTGCCAGAAGCTTGGAGACTTCCTCTCCCTCTGGAAACACCATATATTTT.